These T cell receptor beta chains were read from a single sample in a study of T cell repertoires in cytomegalovirus infection. The antigens of these receptors remain unknown. TCRdb recomputed calls from the reads with MiXCR, one row per CDR3 protein. Of nearly 700,000 distinct CDR3 sequences in the sample, around 35% were seen once. The sequenced sample was cultured PBMCs, obtained from culture after CMV antigen stimulation. The receptors derive from a human donor in good health (CMV status not recorded). Some clones in this sample may be carry-over from other donors' samples. CDR3s include the opening cysteine and the closing phenylalanine or tryptophan. The order of the fields is clone size, D gene, V gene, J gene, CDR3 DNA, CDR3 protein. The D gene is left open where the match is weak. Size is stated for part of the rows, as once, few or many counts, or as a class when the clone is expanded.

size: few; D: .; V: TRBV14; J: TRBJ1-5; DNA: TGTGCCAGCAGCCAAGATCTACAGGTCCGTATTTACCAGCCCCAGCATTTT; CDR3: CASSQDLQVRIYQPQHF
size: .; D: .; V: TRBV6-8; J: TRBJ1-1; DNA: TGTGCCAGCAGCGAGGTTTTCGGGGGCGGCAACACTGAAGCTTTCTTT; CDR3: CASSEVFGGGNTEAFF
size: .; D: .; V: TRBV29-1; J: TRBJ2-1; DNA: TGCAGCGTTGATTCAGAGCAGTTCTTC; CDR3: CSVDSEQFF
size: .; D: .; V: TRBV5-6; J: TRBJ1-4; DNA: TGTGCCAGCAGCCCATATGGAAGTCGACTAAATGAAAAACTGTTTTTT; CDR3: CASSPYGSRLNEKLFF
size: many; D: .; V: TRBV7-2; J: TRBJ1-3; DNA: TGTGCCAGCGAGATCTCCGTGGCAGCTGGAAACACCATATATTTT; CDR3: CASEISVAAGNTIYF
size: many; D: .; V: TRBV7-2; J: TRBJ1-2; DNA: TGTGCCAGCAGCTTAGGTGGGACTAACTATGGCTACACCTTC; CDR3: CASSLGGTNYGYTF
size: .; D: .; V: TRBV27; J: TRBJ1-2; DNA: TGTGCCAGCAGTTTCAGAGGGTCCGATGGCTACACCTTC; CDR3: CASSFRGSDGYTF
size: few; D: TRBD2; V: TRBV20-1; J: TRBJ2-3; DNA: TGCAGTGCCCGGACTAGCGGATCCACAGATACGCAGTATTTT; CDR3: CSARTSGSTDTQYF
size: many; D: .; V: TRBV7-8; J: TRBJ1-1; DNA: TGTGCCAGCAGCCCAGCGAGGGTACGGACGAACACTGAAGCTTTCTTT; CDR3: CASSPARVRTNTEAFF
size: .; D: .; V: TRBV28; J: TRBJ2-4; DNA: TGTGCCACACTACGGGGTGGCCCGCTAGCCAAAAACATTCAGTACTTC; CDR3: CATLRGGPLAKNIQYF
size: few; D: TRBD1; V: TRBV13; J: TRBJ1-1; DNA: TGTGCCAGCAGGAAACGGACAGGTTGGAACACTGAAGCTTTCTTT; CDR3: CASRKRTGWNTEAFF
size: few; D: TRBD1; V: TRBV29-1; J: TRBJ1-2; DNA: TGCAGCGTAGGGGGACAGCCCTATGGCTACACCTTC; CDR3: CSVGGQPYGYTF
size: .; D: .; V: TRBV5-6; J: TRBJ1-2; DNA: TGTGCCAGCAGCTGGGTGTTGGGGGTAGACGGCTACACCTTC; CDR3: CASSWVLGVDGYTF
size: few; D: .; V: TRBV7-9; J: TRBJ2-3; DNA: TGTGCCAGCACCCCCCCGGGACACTCCAGGGGCACAGATACGCAGTATTTT; CDR3: CASTPPGHSRGTDTQYF
size: once; D: .; V: TRBV2; J: TRBJ2-7; DNA: TGTGCCAGCAGTGAAGACAGTACCTCCTACGAGCAGTACTTC; CDR3: CASSEDSTSYEQYF
size: .; D: TRBD2; V: TRBV5-4; J: TRBJ2-1; DNA: TGTGCCAGCAGCTCCGGGACTAGCGGGAGGGGATCGAATGAGCAGTTCTTC; CDR3: CASSSGTSGRGSNEQFF
size: .; D: .; V: TRBV6-2/TRBV6-3; J: TRBJ1-5; DNA: TGTGCCAGCAGCCTGACAGCTTTGAGCAATCAGCCCCAGCATTTT; CDR3: CASSLTALSNQPQHF
size: .; D: TRBD2; V: TRBV12-3/TRBV12-4; J: TRBJ2-7; DNA: TGTGCCAGCAGGCCTCACGGACTAGCGGGAGACTACGAGCAGTACTTC; CDR3: CASRPHGLAGDYEQYF
size: many; D: .; V: TRBV7-2; J: TRBJ2-7; DNA: TGTGCCAGCAGCTTAGACCTCAGGGGATTTGCCTACGAGCAGTACTTC; CDR3: CASSLDLRGFAYEQYF
size: few; D: TRBD1; V: TRBV6-5; J: TRBJ1-1; DNA: TGTGCCAGCAGTTACTGGGGGACAGGGGAAACTGAAGCTTTCTTT; CDR3: CASSYWGTGETEAFF
size: few; D: TRBD2; V: TRBV5-1; J: TRBJ2-1; DNA: TGCGCCAGCCTCCGGACTAGCGGGAACAATGAGCAGTTCTTC; CDR3: CASLRTSGNNEQFF
size: many; D: TRBD1; V: TRBV7-6; J: TRBJ2-3; DNA: TGTGCCAGCAGCTACCGGGACAGCAGCACAGATACGCAGTATTTT; CDR3: CASSYRDSSTDTQYF
size: .; D: .; V: TRBV5-6; J: TRBJ2-3; DNA: TGTGCCAGCAGCTTGAGCCGAGGCGGGACGGGCACAGATACGCAGTATTTT; CDR3: CASSLSRGGTGTDTQYF
size: .; D: .; V: TRBV12-3/TRBV12-4; J: TRBJ1-4; DNA: TGTGCCAGCCAGAGATCAACTAATGAAAAACTGTTTTTT; CDR3: CASQRSTNEKLFF
size: few; D: TRBD1; V: TRBV6-5; J: TRBJ1-1; DNA: TGTGCCAGCAGTCCGGACCGGGACAGGGTGGTTCGTAGCACTGAAGCTTTCTTT; CDR3: CASSPDRDRVVRSTEAFF
size: few; D: .; V: TRBV12-3/TRBV12-4; J: TRBJ1-1; DNA: TGTGCCAGCAGTTACGACAGCGGAAACACTGAAGCTTTCTTT; CDR3: CASSYDSGNTEAFF
size: few; D: .; V: TRBV2; J: TRBJ1-2; DNA: TGTGCCAGCAGTGAATGGCGGGGCTATGGCTACACCTTC; CDR3: CASSEWRGYGYTF
size: .; D: .; V: TRBV7-9; J: TRBJ2-4; DNA: TGTGCCAGCAGTTTAGGCCAGGGATATAACATTCAGTACTTC; CDR3: CASSLGQGYNIQYF
size: .; D: .; V: TRBV4-2; J: TRBJ1-2; DNA: TGTGCCAGCAGCCAGCAGAACTATGGCTACACCTTC; CDR3: CASSQQNYGYTF
size: few; D: TRBD1; V: TRBV11-2; J: TRBJ1-3; DNA: TGTGCCAGCAGCTTGCGGGGGGACAGGCGGACGGGAAACACCATATATTTT; CDR3: CASSLRGDRRTGNTIYF
size: few; D: TRBD2; V: TRBV5-4; J: TRBJ2-1; DNA: TGTGCCAGCAGCGGGGGGGATGGGCGGGACCGAGAGCAGTTCTTC; CDR3: CASSGGDGRDREQFF
size: few; D: .; V: TRBV6-1; J: TRBJ1-5; DNA: TGTGCCAGCAGTGACAACCTCCGGGACGGTGATCAGCCCCAGCATTTT; CDR3: CASSDNLRDGDQPQHF
size: few; D: TRBD2; V: TRBV7-8; J: TRBJ2-1; DNA: TGTGCCAGCAGCTTAGCCCTGGGACTAGCGGGGATCCTCAATGAGCAGTTCTTC; CDR3: CASSLALGLAGILNEQFF
size: few; D: .; V: TRBV6-6; J: TRBJ1-2; DNA: TGTGCCAGCAGCCCGGACACCCTCCCTGGCTACACCTTC; CDR3: CASSPDTLPGYTF
size: few; D: .; V: TRBV19; J: TRBJ1-1; DNA: TGTGCCAGTAGTGGAACGTCCCTGGGGCAGACAAACACTGAAGCTTTCTTT; CDR3: CASSGTSLGQTNTEAFF
size: .; D: .; V: TRBV9; J: TRBJ2-7; DNA: TGTGCCAGCAGCGTAGATCCTGGGACACCAATCTACGAGCAGTACTTC; CDR3: CASSVDPGTPIYEQYF
size: .; D: .; V: TRBV4-1; J: TRBJ2-3; DNA: TGCGCCAGCCGGACTACCCCTAGCACAGATACGCAGTATTTT; CDR3: CASRTTPSTDTQYF
size: .; D: TRBD2; V: TRBV29-1; J: TRBJ2-1; DNA: TGCAGCGTAAGACAACTAGCGGGGGGGAATGAGCAGTTCTTC; CDR3: CSVRQLAGGNEQFF
size: few; D: .; V: TRBV7-6; J: TRBJ2-5; DNA: TGTGCCAGCAGCTTAGACCAAACAGGGATCCAAGAGACCCAGTACTTC; CDR3: CASSLDQTGIQETQYF
size: .; D: .; V: TRBV28; J: TRBJ2-2; DNA: TGTGCCAGCAAAACGACTAACACCGGGGAGCTGTTTTTT; CDR3: CASKTTNTGELFF
size: .; D: .; V: TRBV7-6; J: TRBJ2-7; DNA: TGTGCCAGCAGCCAGGAGGGCGGATCGCCCTACGAGCAGTACTTC; CDR3: CASSQEGGSPYEQYF